Shown below are 21 T cell receptor beta chains from a single sample sequenced in a study of tumor-infiltrating lymphocytes in localized non-small cell lung cancer. Some clones are missing from TCRdb's copy, which holds only in-frame ones; the method was immunoSEQ multiplex PCR. The profile shows about 15,000 clones, about three quarters of them singletons. The sample was lung tumor tissue. Receptors were obtained from a human donor with non-small cell lung cancer.

In DNA, the CDR3 is TGCAGCGTGGGGGTATGGAACACTGAAGCTTTCTTT. It specifies CSVGVWNTEAFF. V gene TRBV29-1 combines with J gene TRBJ1-1; D perhaps matches TRBD1 (5 bases). This CDR3 contains 12 residues. V shed 6 bases and J shed 1 base, with 9 bases lying between them. Looked up from germline, CDR1 is SQVTM and CDR2 is ANQGSEA.

In this sample, this clone turned up once. This chain connects TRBV19 to TRBJ2-1; possibly TRBD1 for D (5 bases). Germline CDR1 LNHDA, CDR2 SQIVND (reference sequence). Deletions cut 7 bases from V and 11 bases from J, with 21 bases between. The CDR3 is made up of 14 amino acids. CDR3 region: CASIGLGAAFKQFF. CDR3 nucleotides: TGTGCCAGTATTGGATTAGGGGCGGCCTTTAAGCAGTTCTTC.

This rearrangement joins TRBV5-5 to TRBJ2-7, with D tentatively TRBD1 or TRBD2 (5 bases each). The germline V gene has CDR1 SGHKS and CDR2 YYEKEE (reference sequence). Trimming stripped 0 bases from V and 7 bases from J, with 17 bases between. The CDR3 covers 15 residues. The CDR3 sequence: CASSLVGYGTREQYF. The CDR3 nucleotides are TGTGCCAGCAGCTTGGTGGGTTACGGGACCCGGGAGCAGTACTTC.

This clone turned up a few times. The gene calls are TRBV7-9 and TRBJ2-7; 11 bases are shared with TRBD2. In germline, CDR1 is SEHNR, CDR2 FQNEAQ (reference sequence). Trimming took 5 bases from V and 5 from J; bases not matched to a gene: 5. CDR3 length equals 14 residues. The CDR3 loop is CASSRQTSGDEQYF. The DNA for the CDR3 is TGTGCCAGCAGCCGCCAGACTAGCGGGGACGAGCAGTACTTC. The entire variable domain, with the rest obtained from reference TRBV7-9 and TRBJ2-7, is as follows: DTGVSQNPRHKITKRGQNVTFRCDPISEHNRLYWYRQTLGQGPEFLTYFQNEAQLEKSRLLSDRFSAERPKGSFSTLEIQRTEQGDSAMYLCASSRQTSGDEQYFGPGTRLTVT.

The V gene is TRBV15, the J gene TRBJ2-1, with 7 bases identical to TRBD2. Looked up from germline, CDR1 is LNHNV and CDR2 is YYDKDF (reference sequence). The CDR3 contains 17 residues. V gave up 1 base and J gave up 3 bases; unmatched junction bases: 9. The DNA of the CDR3 is TGTGCCACCAGCAGAGTACCGAGCGGGATAGACTACAATGAGCAGTTCTTC. This gives the protein CATSRVPSGIDYNEQFF.

This clone has a handful of counts. The chain joins TRBV6-5 to TRBJ2-7; D unresolved. This CDR3 is built from 14 residues. The germline V gene encodes CDR1 MNHEY and CDR2 SVGAGI. V lost 6 bases and J lost 2, with 14 bases in between. CDR3 residues: CASSTSRWAYEQYF. The CDR3 region has the DNA TGTGCCAGCAGCACCTCCAGGTGGGCCTACGAGCAGTACTTC.

The chain couples TRBV18 to TRBJ2-7; 7 nucleotides line up with TRBD1. V was pared by 5 bases and J by 6 bases, with 7 bases of the junction left unmatched. This CDR3 contains 13 residues. CDR1 and CDR2 from the germline V gene are KGHSH and LQKENI. The CDR3 here is CASSAPTGSEQYF. The CDR3 bases are TGTGCCAGCTCAGCCCCGACAGGGAGCGAGCAGTACTTC.

With respect to this clone: Other DNA sequences from this sample encode an identical CDR3 as well. The chain employs TRBV30 and TRBJ1-1; D not resolved. The CDR3 loop spans 11 amino acids. V was shortened by 0 bases and J by 7 bases, with 6 bases between the two germline ends. Germline CDR1 reads GTSNPN; CDR2 reads SVGIG (reference sequence). The CDR3 coding sequence is TGTGCCTGGAGTGTAACGGATGAAGCTTTCTTT. The encoded protein is CAWSVTDEAFF.

This chain links TRBV5-1 with TRBJ2-2; 8 bases match TRBD1. J lost 6 bases, V lost 4 bases, and 11 bases had no gene match. Germline V lookup: CDR1 SGHRS, CDR2 YFSETQ. CDR3 length: 16 residues. The CDR3 coding sequence is TGCGCCAGCAGCCCCACCGGGACAGGCGTTGCCGGGGAGCTGTTTTTT. Translated: CASSPTGTGVAGELFF.

The chain is built from TRBV19 and TRBJ2-7, with D possibly being TRBD2 (6 bases). Germline V lookup: CDR1 LNHDA, CDR2 SQIVND (reference sequence). The CDR3 totals 17 residues. The V gene lost 8 bases and the J gene lost 6 bases, with 29 bases spanning the gap. In DNA, the CDR3 is TGTGCCAGTGGTCCTAATCGAGGGCAGCGGGTCGGTCGCGAGCAGTACTTC. Amino acids: CASGPNRGQRVGREQYF.

The gene calls are TRBV18 and TRBJ1-2; D is uncertain. CDR1 and CDR2 from the germline V gene are KGHSH and LQKENI. The V end was cut by 3 bases, the J end by 3 bases, with 11 bases between. The CDR3 consists of 14 residues. The CDR3 DNA sequence: TGTGCCAGCTCACCGACGGATTTCTACTATGGCTACACCTTC. Its protein product is CASSPTDFYYGYTF.

This chain connects TRBV19 to TRBJ2-7, with 7 positions matching TRBD1. V lost 3 bases, J lost 0 bases, and 8 bases stayed unmatched. The CDR3 consists of 16 residues. Germline V lookup: CDR1 LNHDA, CDR2 SQIVND (reference sequence). The CDR3 coding sequence is TGTGCCAGTAGTATGGGGCCGCGGACAGGCTCCTACGAGCAGTACTTC. Amino acids: CASSMGPRTGSYEQYF.

This chain uses TRBV5-1 with TRBJ2-1; D uncertain. Per germline, CDR1 SGHRS and CDR2 YFSETQ. The V gene lost 0 bases and the J gene lost 7 bases, with 11 bases spanning the gap. This CDR3 spans 14 amino acids. The CDR3 protein is CASSLARAGNEQFF. CDR3 DNA sequence: TGCGCCAGCAGCTTGGCCAGAGCTGGGAATGAGCAGTTCTTC.

This sequence joins TRBV5-1 and TRBJ2-3; D might be TRBD2 (6 bases). The germline CDR1 and CDR2 sequences are SGHRS and YFSETQ. CDR3 length: 16 amino acids. V lost 0 bases to trimming and J lost 5 bases, with 16 bases between them. This CDR3 reads CASSLVVIGTLDTQYF. The CDR3 DNA reads TGCGCCAGCAGCTTGGTTGTGATCGGGACTCTAGATACGCAGTATTTT.

The gene calls are TRBV25-1 and TRBJ2-6; D may be TRBD1 or TRBD2 (6 bases each). There are 15 residues in the CDR3. In germline, CDR1 is MGHDK, CDR2 SYGVNS. The V and J ends lost 8 bases and 0 bases respectively, with 11 bases between them. CDR3 residues: CASGGQFSGANVLTF. The CDR3 bases are TGTGCCAGCGGGGGGCAGTTCTCTGGGGCCAACGTCCTGACTTTC.

The chain carries TRBV5-4 and TRBJ2-2; no reliable D call. The CDR3 has 16 residues. V lost 4 bases and J 4 bases, leaving 17 bases between the germline ends. CDR1 and CDR2 (germline): SGHNT, YYREEE (reference sequence). CDR3: CASSPAVGFGTGELFF. The DNA of the CDR3 is TGTGCCAGCAGCCCGGCAGTTGGCTTTGGCACCGGGGAGCTGTTTTTT.

This chain joins TRBV27 and TRBJ2-7, with 8 bases fitting TRBD1. Germline V gene lookup returns CDR1 MNHEY and CDR2 SMNVEV (reference sequence). The CDR3 spans 14 residues. V lost 6 bases, J lost 2 bases, and 6 bases stayed unmatched. The CDR3 region is CASRPGQGAYEQYF. The DNA for the CDR3 is TGTGCCAGCAGACCTGGACAGGGAGCCTACGAGCAGTACTTC.

The chain has TRBV5-4 and TRBJ2-4; the match to TRBD2 covers 8 bases. This CDR3 has 18 residues. V lost 0 bases and J lost 0; bases outside the gene matches: 8. From germline, CDR1 is SGHNT and CDR2 YYREEE (reference sequence). In DNA form, the CDR3 reads TGTGCCAGCAGCTTGGATAGTCTAGCGGGCTCAGCCAAAAACATTCAGTACTTC. Protein sequence: CASSLDSLAGSAKNIQYF.

Within the sample, this clone is medium-sized (0.01 to 0.1%). V and J are TRBV4-2 and TRBJ2-2; perhaps D is TRBD1 or TRBD2 (5 bases each). Germline CDR1 is LGHNA and CDR2 is YNFKEQ. V was trimmed by 1 base and J by 7 bases, leaving 10 bases between them. The CDR3 totals 14 residues. The CDR3 reads CASSQGGGRGELFF. CDR3 DNA: TGTGCCAGCAGCCAAGGGGGCGGGCGCGGGGAGCTGTTTTTT.

The chain has TRBV6-5 and TRBJ1-3, with D perhaps TRBD1 (5 bases). CDR1 is MNHEY, CDR2 SVGAGI, per germline. V lost 8 bases to trimming and J lost 3 bases, with 8 bases between them. CDR3 size: 12 residues. The CDR3 spells CASQGSGNTIYF. Written as DNA, the CDR3 is TGTGCCAGCCAGGGAAGTGGAAACACCATATATTTT.

This chain connects TRBV7-2 to TRBJ2-5; the match to TRBD1 covers 7 bases. This CDR3 is built from 15 residues. V trimming: 4 bases; J trimming: 0 bases; junction bases outside the gene matches: 5. Germline CDR1 and CDR2: SGHTA and FQGNSA. CDR3 loop: CASSSGGQYQETQYF. CDR3 bases: TGTGCCAGCAGCTCTGGGGGACAGTACCAAGAGACCCAGTACTTC.